These 21 T cell receptor beta chains came from one sample sequenced in a study of shared clonotypes between healthy human individuals. Assay: immunoSEQ multiplex PCR; the TCRdb copy retains only in-frame clones and omits some. This table has 600,000 to 750,000 clones, roughly 87% appearing once. Source material: memory CD8+ T cells from PBMCs. Subset specified: CD45RO+ cells pooled with CCR7-negative TemRA cells. The source of these receptors is a man between 18 and 35 years old in good health. Some clones in this sample may be carry-over from other donors' samples.

This chain links TRBV9 with TRBJ2-7; weak D call: TRBD2 (6 bases). The CDR3 contains 15 residues. V lost 0 bases, J lost 3 bases, and 13 bases lay in between. CDR1 and CDR2 from the germline V gene are SGDLS and YYNGEE. The CDR3 here is CASSVAGSGHYEQYF. CDR3 nucleotides: TGTGCCAGCAGCGTAGCAGGTAGCGGACACTACGAGCAGTACTTC.

The V and J genes are TRBV5-4 and TRBJ1-5; D remains ambiguous. Germline V gives CDR1 SGHNT, CDR2 YYREEE (reference sequence). Trimming removed 0 bases from V and 1 base from J, with 11 bases in between. The CDR3 consists of 16 residues. In nucleotides, the CDR3 is TGTGCCAGCAGCTTGGCTGGGGAAGGCAGCAATCAGCCCCAGCATTTT. This codes for CASSLAGEGSNQPQHF. The full variable domain, its missing parts supplied by reference TRBV5-4 and TRBJ1-5, is ETGVTQSPTHLIKTRGQQVTLRCSSQSGHNTVSWYQQALGQGPQFIFQYYREEENGRGNFPPRFSGLQFPNYSSELNVNALELDDSALYLCASSLAGEGSNQPQHFGDGTRLSIL.

J is TRBJ2-1 and V is TRBV25-1; D gene ambiguous. The CDR3 covers 14 residues. Germline V gene sequence: CDR1 MGHDK, CDR2 SYGVNS. V lost 4 bases and J lost 8, with 15 bases in between. CDR3 bases: TGTGCCAGCAGTGTGAGGCCCCGTGGGCATGAGCAGTTCTTC. It yields the protein CASSVRPRGHEQFF.

V and J are TRBV5-1 and TRBJ2-1; the D gene could be TRBD1 or TRBD2 (6 bases each). The germline V gene encodes CDR1 SGHRS and CDR2 YFSETQ. The CDR3 has 15 amino acids. V was clipped by 7 bases and J by 5 bases, with 19 bases between them. The CDR3 reads CASDINAGHNNEQFF. In DNA, the CDR3 is TGCGCCAGCGACATCAACGCGGGACATAACAATGAGCAGTTCTTC.

The genes are TRBV14 and TRBJ2-5; D is unclear. Trimming took 1 base from V and 5 from J, leaving 11 bases between them. The V gene's germline CDR1 is SGHDN and CDR2 FVKESK. This CDR3 region has 14 residues. CDR3 loop: CASSQVGPLETQYF. In DNA form, the CDR3 reads TGTGCCAGCAGCCAAGTTGGGCCCTTGGAGACCCAGTACTTC.

This clone is a singleton in its sample. V and J are TRBV5-6 and TRBJ2-7, with TRBD1 as a possible D gene (5 bases). Trimming took 4 bases from V and 5 from J, leaving 13 bases between them. The germline CDR1 and CDR2 sequences are SGHDT and YYEEEE. The CDR3 runs 13 residues. In DNA form, the CDR3 reads TGTGCCAGCAGCACTGACAGTTCCAACGAGCAGTACTTC. Protein sequence: CASSTDSSNEQYF. Complete variable domain (other parts from reference TRBV5-6 and TRBJ2-7): DAGVTQSPTHLIKTRGQQVTLRCSPKSGHDTVSWYQQALGQGPQFIFQYYEEEERQRGNFPDRFSGHQFPNYSSELNVNALLLGDSALYLCASSTDSSNEQYFGPGTRLTVT.

For this clone: Other DNA sequences in the sample encode the same CDR3. The genes are TRBV7-2 and TRBJ1-1, with TRBD1 as a possible D gene (5 bases). Germline V gene lookup returns CDR1 SGHTA and CDR2 FQGNSA. This CDR3 is built from 12 residues. V lost 4 bases, J lost 3 bases, and 6 bases lay in between. CDR3: CASSSRDTEAFF. The DNA of the CDR3 is TGTGCCAGCAGCTCCAGGGACACTGAAGCTTTCTTT.

Of note for this clone: This CDR3 is also generated by other DNA sequences in the sample. The CDR3 coding sequence is TGTGCCAGCAGCCCGGACAGGGCGGATGGCTACACCTTC. The encoded protein is CASSPDRADGYTF. V and J are TRBV7-9 and TRBJ1-2; 8 bases are a match to TRBD1. The germline V gene has CDR1 SEHNR and CDR2 FQNEAQ (reference sequence). CDR3 length equals 13 residues. The junction had 5 bases not matched to a gene; V was cut back by 5 bases and J by 6 bases.

The chain combines TRBV7-9 with TRBJ2-7; 15 nucleotides match TRBD2. The CDR3 totals 17 residues. V lost 5 bases to trimming and J lost 3 bases; unmatched junction nucleotides: 8. Looked up from germline, CDR1 is SEHNR and CDR2 is FQNEAQ (reference sequence). As DNA, the CDR3 is TGTGCCAGCAGCCCTGGACTAGCGGGAGGGACCTTCTACGAGCAGTACTTC. Translation: CASSPGLAGGTFYEQYF.

The rearrangement uses TRBV19 and TRBJ2-2; 8 bases agree with TRBD1. The junction had 5 bases not matched to a gene; V was cut back by 7 bases and J by 4 bases. The CDR3 consists of 14 residues. Per the germline V gene, CDR1 is LNHDA and CDR2 is SQIVND (reference sequence). DNA for the CDR3: TGTGCCAGTAAACAGGACAGGGCCACCGGGGAGCTGTTTTTT. Its translation: CASKQDRATGELFF. Variable domain in full (rest from reference TRBV19 and TRBJ2-2): DGGITQSPKYLFRKEGQNVTLSCEQNLNHDAMYWYRQDPGQGLRLIYYSQIVNDFQKGDIAEGYSVSREKKESFPLTVTSAQKNPTAFYLCASKQDRATGELFFGEGSRLTVL.

This chain joins TRBV27 and TRBJ2-7; 8 bases match TRBD1. Per the germline V gene, CDR1 is MNHEY and CDR2 is SMNVEV (reference sequence). There are 15 residues in the CDR3. After removal of 4 bases from V and 7 bases from J, the junction contained 12 bases not matched to a gene. The CDR3 sequence: CASSSTPAGGKEQYF. The DNA of the CDR3 is TGTGCCAGCAGTTCGACCCCGGCAGGGGGCAAAGAGCAGTACTTC.

The chain is built from TRBV6-1 and TRBJ1-2, with D possibly matching TRBD1 (6 bases). Germline CDR1 MNHNS, CDR2 SASEGT. V was cut by 6 bases and J by 1 base, with 12 bases left in between. There are 14 residues in the CDR3. CDR3 region: CASSGQRFNYGYTF. Written as DNA, the CDR3 is TGTGCCAGCAGCGGACAGAGATTTAACTATGGCTACACCTTC.

The chain has TRBV5-6 and TRBJ1-5; 10 bases agree with TRBD1. The germline V gene encodes CDR1 SGHDT and CDR2 YYEEEE. V dropped 0 bases and J dropped 1; count of bases not matched to a gene: 1. The CDR3 runs to 16 residues. The CDR3 DNA is TGTGCCAGCAGCTTGGAGGGACAGGGGAGCAATCAGCCCCAGCATTTT. It encodes CASSLEGQGSNQPQHF.

The chain recombines TRBV28 with TRBJ2-3; TRBD1 might be the D (5 bases). V lost 2 bases and J 2 bases, leaving 8 bases between the germline ends. CDR3 size: 14 residues. The germline gives CDR1 MDHEN, CDR2 SYDVKM. In DNA form, the CDR3 reads TGTGCCAGCAGTTTAAGCAGGGACACAGATACGCAGTATTTT. Amino acid sequence: CASSLSRDTDTQYF.

The chain couples TRBV7-9 to TRBJ2-7; TRBD1 matches 9 bases. J gave up 3 bases and V 3 bases, and 9 bases lay outside the gene matches. CDR3 size: 16 residues. CDR1 is SEHNR and CDR2 is FQNEAQ in the germline V gene (reference sequence). The DNA of the CDR3 is TGTGCCAGCAGCTTTACTCCGGGACAGGGTCTCTACGAGCAGTACTTC. Its protein is CASSFTPGQGLYEQYF.

This chain connects TRBV28 to TRBJ2-7; TRBD1 is a possible D gene (5 bases). The V and J ends lost 5 bases and 2 bases respectively, with 19 bases between them. This CDR3 comprises 16 residues. Germline CDR1 MDHEN, CDR2 SYDVKM. CDR3: CASSTPRGRGPYEQYF. CDR3 nucleotides: TGTGCCAGCAGTACCCCTAGGGGAAGAGGTCCCTACGAGCAGTACTTC.

J is TRBJ1-4 and V is TRBV9, with 8 bases lining up with TRBD1. The CDR3 is 16 residues long. The V gene end was trimmed by 0 bases and the J gene end by 8 bases; junction bases not matched to a gene: 9. Germline V gene sequence: CDR1 SGDLS, CDR2 YYNGEE. CDR3 residues: CASSVEFGQGDEKLFF. CDR3 DNA sequence: TGTGCCAGCAGCGTAGAGTTCGGACAGGGCGACGAAAAACTGTTTTTT.

The V and J genes are TRBV6-5 and TRBJ2-7; a possible D gene is TRBD2 (5 bases). Trimming cost V 4 bases and J 4 bases, with 11 bases left between them. The CDR3 runs to 13 residues. The germline V gene encodes CDR1 MNHEY and CDR2 SVGAGI. CDR3 DNA: TGTGCCAGCAGTTGGTTTTCGGGGTACGAGCAGTACTTC. Translating it yields CASSWFSGYEQYF.

The V gene is TRBV5-5, the J gene TRBJ2-1; 10 bases are a match to TRBD2. With 5 bases clipped from V and 8 bases from J, the junction kept 10 bases outside the gene matches. Germline assignment: CDR1 SGHKS and CDR2 YYEKEE (reference sequence). The CDR3 sequence is 15 residues long. In DNA form, the CDR3 reads TGTGCCAGCAGACCCAGCGGGAGGGCCGTAGATGAGCAGTTCTTC. It codes for CASRPSGRAVDEQFF.

The chain employs TRBV2 and TRBJ1-1; TRBD1 is a possible D gene (5 bases). V lost 9 bases, J lost 7 bases, and 9 bases lay in between. This CDR3 spans 10 amino acids. CDR1 and CDR2 from the germline V gene are SNHLY and FYNNEI. The CDR3 nucleotides read TGTGCCAGTTCTAGGGGTGAAGCTTTCTTT. Its translation: CASSRGEAFF. Using reference TRBV2 and TRBJ1-1 for the parts outside the CDR3, the full variable domain is EPEVTQTPSHQVTQMGQEVILRCVPISNHLYFYWYRQILGQKVEFLVSFYNNEISEKSEIFDDQFSVERPDGSNFTLKIRSTKLEDSAMYFCASSRGEAFFGQGTRLTVV.

The V and J genes are TRBV6-5 and TRBJ1-2; no clear D. The CDR3 loop spans 16 amino acids. The germline CDR1 and CDR2 sequences are MNHEY and SVGAGI. The V and J ends lost 2 bases and 2 bases respectively, with 15 bases between them. The CDR3 sequence is CASSYTGSRLNYGYTF. CDR3 nucleotide sequence: TGTGCCAGCAGTTACACGGGCAGCCGTCTAAACTATGGCTACACCTTC.